This T cell receptor beta chain was profiled in a study of resident and recirculating memory T cells in vitiligo listed by TCRdb under 2018. As for the study more broadly: For TCR beta sequencing, each of a few stable vitiligo patients provided PBMCs and epidermis from shave biopsies taken at two lesional sites and two nonlesional sites. Right before genomic DNA was extracted using the Qiagen DNeasy Blood & Tissue Kit, the samples were homogenized with no cell sorting step. The human TCR beta sequencing was designed to test whether specific clones found in lesional vitiligo skin differed from the clones found in nonlesional skin and in blood.

General study outcomes and caveats: Overlap and correlation analysis showed no significant repertoire overlap between biopsies except for each lesion with itself, even within a single patient. TCR sequences were not shared across biopsy sites or across patients, which suggests that different T cell clones infiltrate different lesions, a pattern described as private specificity. No unique dominant TCR clone was detected, and clonality varied among vitiligo lesions. Mechanistic studies in the future are needed to assess how much the detected T cell clones and the human Trm pools versus Tcm pools each contribute.

For this clone: Its antigen target is currently unknown. Per-base quality was not reported, and no clone a single base away is much larger than it.

Vitiligo was considered stable when no change in lesions had been observed over the previous 6 months. To count as stable, patients also needed to show no confetti depigmentation, which is a clinical sign of active vitiligo. Any patient who had received treatment in the previous three months was excluded. PBMCs were isolated from heparinized blood by Ficoll density gradient centrifugation and were subsequently flash-frozen. Inclusive of the bounding cysteine and phenylalanine, the CDR3 is 12 residues long. Only the CDR3 region is kept as DNA, spanning 36 bases read in frame from base 1. Sequences WSHSY (CDR1) and SAAADI (CDR2) are obtained from the germline V gene. V is cut by 6 bases and J by 4 bases, and the space between the germline ends is 7 bases. TCR beta chains were amplified from genomic DNA with the immunoSEQ hsTCRB kit. TCR beta libraries were sequenced on an Illumina MiSeq instrument by the immunoSEQ service. In the paper's pipeline: Repertoire data were analyzed using the immunoSEQ Analyzer. This is the immuneACCESS table as TCRdb keeps it, with only in-frame sequences that have V and J called. A part of the clones is gone; compared with another copy, unresolved V genes explain less than half, and the rest is unexplained. V, J and clone size are taken as reported in that table, and D and trimming were inferred from the DNA itself. This sample has fewer than 85,000 clones in its table, and around 92% of those were observed once. The ten largest account for around 5.1% of the sample.

The sequence links TRBV10-2 to TRBJ1-5; the D gene is not confidently resolved. The receptor was isolated from a male donor with vitiligo. Source material: blood. The bases are TGCGCCAGCAGCGGAGGAAATCAGCCCCAGCATTTT. This sequence encodes CASSGGNQPQHF.